This T cell receptor beta chain emerged from a study of T cells in Graves' hyperthyroidism and ophthalmopathy. The CDR3 sequence is 17 residues long. There are many counts of this clonotype. What was amplified from RNA transcripts were TCR beta CDR3 regions. The HTBI primer set served for first-round RT-PCR of the TCR CDR3. From the multiplex PCR reads, TCRdb called clonotypes with MiXCR, one entry per CDR3 protein. The sample records around 350,000 distinct CDR3 sequences, roughly an eighth being singletons. The chain combines TRBV3-2 with TRBJ2-1; the table names TRBD2, a call not compared with the DNA. TRBV3-2 is a pseudogene segment. The clonotype comes from a woman aged 18-29 years with Graves' hyperthyroidism. Sample: blood. The CDR3 here is CASSQHTSGRERGEQFF. CDR3 nucleotide sequence: TGTGCCAGCAGCCAACATACTAGCGGGAGAGAACGGGGTGAGCAGTTCTTC.